This T cell receptor (beta chain) was recorded in a study of cytomegalovirus exposure and HLA in healthy donors. Sequenced by immunoSEQ multiplex PCR; TCRdb stores in-frame clones only, minus some. The profile covers fewer than 55,000 clones, with roughly 93% appearing a single time and almost 1.5% taken by the ten largest. Separate from the approximately 670-subject first cohort, the roughly 120-subject validation cohort was the one that the donors belonged to. Study results and caveats: The study listed about 150 cytomegalovirus-associated TCR beta chains. Reports described diagnosis of cytomegalovirus status by the classifier as highly specific and sensitive. Specificity for CMV antigens was confirmed in vitro for a few of the CMV-associated chains.

Concerning this clone: Its antigen is currently unknown.

CDR3 length: 14 amino acids. Germline trimming cut 4 bases from V and 3 bases from J; bases unmatched to any gene: 4. CDR1 and CDR2 from the germline V gene are SGHAT and FQNNGV. The source is a man younger than 35 in good health and CMV-seronegative. The sample taken for sequencing was PBMCs. The genes are TRBV11-2 and TRBJ1-2, with 8 nucleotides matching TRBD1. The CDR3 loop is CASSSGQGDYGYTF. The CDR3 DNA follows: TGTGCCAGCAGCTCCGGACAGGGCGACTATGGCTACACCTTC.